The 32 T cell receptor beta chains below were found in one sample sequenced in a study of regulatory T cells in long-lasting Graves disease. Time point in this sample: newly diagnosed GD, antithyroid drugs for less than 3 months. TCR sequences were obtained from RNA taken from PBMCs. Researchers made TCR beta libraries by using iRepertoire HTBI primers and running Arm-PCR on CDR3 regions. TCRdb called the multiplex PCR reads again in MiXCR, with one record for every CDR3 protein. The sample consists of about 560,000 distinct CDR3 sequences, about 16% of them appearing once. This same sample was also taken into another study, of T cells in Graves' hyperthyroidism and ophthalmopathy.

This material consisted of peripheral blood mononuclear cells (PBMCs), taken at new diagnosis, from a patient treated with antithyroid drugs. The receptors come from a young man with Graves disease.

This clonotype was observed a handful of times. The chain employs TRBV10-3 and TRBJ2-6; 11 bases match TRBD1. Germline CDR1 reads ENHRY; CDR2 reads SYGVKD. V lost 2 bases to trimming and J lost 4 bases; unmatched junction nucleotides: 4. There are 17 residues in the CDR3. CDR3 in amino acids: CAISEGQGAPGANVLTF. The DNA for the CDR3 is TGTGCCATCAGTGAGGGACAGGGGGCGCCCGGGGCCAACGTCCTGACTTTC.

The chain recombines TRBV20-1 with TRBJ2-7; a weak D match, TRBD1 (6 bases). The CDR3 sequence is 13 residues long. V lost 4 bases, J lost 4 bases, and 14 bases lay in between. Germline-derived CDR1 and CDR2 are DFQATT and SNEGSKA (reference sequence). This chain's CDR3 is CSAIAPGVYEQYF. The DNA of the CDR3 is TGCAGTGCTATCGCCCCAGGGGTTTACGAGCAGTACTTC.

This chain links TRBV5-4 with TRBJ2-7, with 8 bases fitting TRBD1. The CDR3 sequence is 14 residues long. CDR1 is SGHNT, CDR2 YYREEE, per germline (reference sequence). The J segment lost 3 bases and the V segment lost 2 bases, leaving 4 bases of the junction unmatched. CDR3 bases: TGTGCCAGCAGCTTTGGGGACAGGAGCTACGAGCAGTACTTC. Its translation: CASSFGDRSYEQYF.

In regard to this clonotype: An end of the junction does not agree with germline; a read error may underlie this. The chain joins TRBV5-4 to TRBJ2-3; TRBD1 aligns across 9 bases. Per germline, CDR1 SGHNT and CDR2 YYREEE (reference sequence). The CDR3 is made up of 15 amino acids. The DNA of the CDR3 is TGTACCAGCAGCTCCGGGACAGGGAGCACAGATACGCAGTATTTT. It translates to CTSSSGTGSTDTQYF. The complete variable domain, with remaining parts taken from reference TRBV5-4 and TRBJ2-3, reads ETGVTQSPTHLIKTRGQQVTLRCSSQSGHNTVSWYQQALGQGPQFIFQYYREEENGRGNFPPRFSGLQFPNYSSELNVNALELDDSALYLCTSSSGTGSTDTQYFGPGTRLTVL.

This clonotype has more than one count but fewer than ten. The J gene is TRBJ2-3, the V gene TRBV29-1; 8 bases agree with TRBD1. This CDR3 contains 14 residues. The junction had 10 bases not matched to a gene; V was cut back by 7 bases and J by 4 bases. From germline, CDR1 is SQVTM and CDR2 ANQGSEA. The CDR3 nucleotides read TGCAGCGCCAAGAAATCAGGGGGCCCAGATACGCAGTATTTT. Its protein is CSAKKSGGPDTQYF.

In its sample, this clonotype was seen many times. The V gene is TRBV20-1, the J gene TRBJ2-3; 8 nucleotides match TRBD2. CDR1 and CDR2 from the germline V gene are DFQATT and SNEGSKA (reference sequence). The CDR3 runs 12 residues. The junction had 3 bases not matched to a gene; V was cut back by 7 bases and J by 3 bases. Written as DNA, the CDR3 is TGCAGTGTTAGCGGGGAAACAGATACGCAGTATTTT. It specifies CSVSGETDTQYF.

This rearrangement joins TRBV25-1 to TRBJ1-6; D is possibly TRBD1 (6 bases). Germline V CDR1 and CDR2: MGHDK, SYGVNS. Trimming pared 7 bases from V and 6 bases from J, leaving 10 bases between. This CDR3 is built from 13 residues. For the CDR3, the DNA is TGTGCCAGCAAAGGACAGATTAATTCACCCCTCCACTTT. Its translation is CASKGQINSPLHF.

The rearrangement joins TRBV7-3 to TRBJ2-5; perhaps D is TRBD1 or TRBD2 (5 bases each). The CDR3 loop spans 14 amino acids. Germline assignment: CDR1 SGHTA and CDR2 FQGTGA. Trimming removed 5 bases at V and 0 bases at J, with 10 bases between. The CDR3 is CASSPGPNQETQYF. The CDR3 DNA reads as TGTGCCAGCAGCCCGGGACCAAACCAAGAGACCCAGTACTTC.

This clonotype was counted at least ten times. V is TRBV19 and J is TRBJ1-1; D not certain. The V gene lost 1 base and the J gene lost 0 bases, with 6 bases spanning the gap. The CDR3 length is 14 residues. Germline values: CDR1 LNHDA, CDR2 SQIVND (reference sequence). CDR3 DNA sequence: TGTGCCAGTAGTATAGGCCAGGTGAACACTGAAGCTTTCTTT. It translates to CASSIGQVNTEAFF.

This clonotype was found many times. The V call is TRBV7-9, the J call TRBJ1-6; TRBD1 agrees at 7 bases. Germline V gene sequence: CDR1 SEHNR, CDR2 FQNEAQ (reference sequence). With V trimmed by 5 bases and J by 5 bases, 3 bases remained unmatched. The CDR3 totals 14 residues. DNA for the CDR3: TGTGCCAGCAGCCTTGGGACAGATAATTCACCCCTCCACTTT. Protein: CASSLGTDNSPLHF.

This clonotype has more than one count but fewer than ten. The J gene is TRBJ1-5, the V gene TRBV25-1; 7 bases map to TRBD1. Per germline, CDR1 MGHDK and CDR2 SYGVNS. The CDR3 contains 14 residues. Trimming at V came to 6 bases and at J to 4 bases, leaving 6 bases not matched to a gene. This CDR3 is CASRQTGVNQPQHF. The CDR3 DNA reads TGTGCCAGCAGGCAAACAGGGGTAAATCAGCCCCAGCATTTT.

This clonotype was counted ten times or more. This CDR3 reads CAWSATIPSTDTQYF. CDR3 sequence (DNA): TGTGCCTGGAGTGCGACTATACCCAGCACAGATACGCAGTATTTT. The rearrangement uses TRBV30 and TRBJ2-3; maybe TRBD2 (5 bases). Trimming shortened V by 1 base and J by 0 bases, and 11 bases separated the two germline ends. Germline V lookup: CDR1 GTSNPN, CDR2 SVGIG (reference sequence). This CDR3 region has 15 residues.

This clonotype showed up many times. The chain recombines TRBV30 with TRBJ2-1; 11 nucleotides align to TRBD2. The ends lost 4 bases at V and 5 bases at J; junction bases unmatched: 4. Germline values: CDR1 GTSNPN, CDR2 SVGIG (reference sequence). The CDR3 loop spans 14 amino acids. CDR3 in amino acids: CAWTGTSGNNEQFF. The DNA of the CDR3 is TGTGCCTGGACCGGGACTAGCGGAAACAATGAGCAGTTCTTC.

The chain has TRBV20-1 and TRBJ2-6, with D tentatively TRBD2 (6 bases). The CDR3 loop spans 14 amino acids. V was shortened by 6 bases and J by 5 bases, with 14 bases between the two germline ends. CDR1 DFQATT and CDR2 SNEGSKA come from the germline V gene (reference sequence). The CDR3 here is CSAARGSRANVLTF. The DNA of the CDR3 is TGCAGTGCGGCACGGGGGTCTAGGGCCAACGTCCTGACTTTC.

The V and J genes are TRBV29-1 and TRBJ2-3; weak D call: TRBD2 (6 bases). V was cut by 4 bases and J by 2 bases, with 22 bases left in between. There are 17 residues in the CDR3. Per germline, CDR1 SQVTM and CDR2 ANQGSEA. The CDR3 spells CSVASAWEAGATDTQYF. The CDR3 nucleotides are TGCAGCGTTGCATCGGCGTGGGAGGCCGGGGCCACAGATACGCAGTATTTT.

This clonotype was counted many times. V usage is TRBV15 and J usage is TRBJ2-7; no definite D call. Germline lookup yields CDR1 LNHNV and CDR2 YYDKDF (reference sequence). Between the trimmed V and J ends, which lost 3 bases and 6 bases, there was a span of 18 bases. The CDR3 spans 15 residues. Here the CDR3 reads CATSSGRRQSGEQYF. DNA for the CDR3: TGTGCCACCAGCAGTGGACGTCGCCAGTCGGGCGAGCAGTACTTC. The full variable domain, rest sourced from reference TRBV15 and TRBJ2-7, is DAMVIQNPRYQVTQFGKPVTLSCSQTLNHNVMYWYQQKSSQAPKLLFHYYDKDFNNEADTPDNFQSRRPNTSFCFLDIRSPGLGDTAMYLCATSSGRRQSGEQYFGPGTRLTVT.

The rearrangement joins TRBV4-1 to TRBJ2-5, with a tentative D call TRBD2 (5 bases). Germline V lookup: CDR1 MGHRA, CDR2 YSYEKL. V lost 6 bases and J lost 0, with 26 bases in between. CDR3 length: 19 amino acids. CDR3 residues: CASRPTTLREAENQETQYF. CDR3 nucleotides: TGCGCCAGCAGACCGACTACCTTACGGGAAGCCGAGAACCAAGAGACCCAGTACTTC.

The V and J genes are TRBV2 and TRBJ2-7; D perhaps matches TRBD1 (5 bases). Trimming cost V 6 bases and J 4 bases, with 13 bases left between them. CDR1 SNHLY and CDR2 FYNNEI come from the germline V gene. The CDR3 is 13 residues long. The CDR3 coding sequence is TGTGCCAGCAGGGGTGACAGTAAGTACGAGCAGTACTTC. Translating it yields CASRGDSKYEQYF.

This clonotype was counted many times. The V gene is TRBV2, the J gene TRBJ2-1; no firm D call. CDR3 length: 12 amino acids. In germline, CDR1 is SNHLY, CDR2 FYNNEI. The germline V and J ends were trimmed by 4 bases and 11 bases, with 12 bases remaining between them. CDR3 protein: CASSVTAEKQFF. In nucleotides, the CDR3 is TGTGCCAGCAGTGTTACGGCAGAGAAGCAGTTCTTC.

In regard to this clonotype: Being one base from a much bigger clone, this may be a read error. The chain is built from TRBV7-8 and TRBJ2-2, with TRBD2 as a possible D gene (5 bases). Germline V lookup: CDR1 SGHVS, CDR2 FQNEAQ. This CDR3 is built from 15 residues. The CDR3, as DNA: TGTGCCAGCAGCTTAGCCTACGCGAACACCGGGGAGCTGTCTTTT. This encodes CASSLAYANTGELSF.

In this sample, this clonotype turned up a few times. This chain uses TRBV29-1 with TRBJ2-5; 9 nucleotides agree with TRBD2. With V trimmed by 6 bases and J by 4 bases, 3 bases remained unmatched. The CDR3 sequence is 12 residues long. CDR1 is SQVTM and CDR2 is ANQGSEA in the germline V gene. CDR3 protein: CSVLTSGETQYF. The CDR3 nucleotides are TGCAGCGTCTTGACTAGCGGAGAGACCCAGTACTTC.

V and J are TRBV30 and TRBJ2-3; tentative D call: TRBD2 (6 bases). The CDR3 has 16 residues. The germline V gene has CDR1 GTSNPN and CDR2 SVGIG (reference sequence). Trimming left V 4 bases short and J 0 bases short, with 17 bases between. The CDR3 nucleotides are TGTGCCTGGACCGGGGGTAGCGGCCCAAGCACAGATACGCAGTATTTT. This gives the protein CAWTGGSGPSTDTQYF. The entire variable domain, with the rest obtained from reference TRBV30 and TRBJ2-3, is as follows: SQTIHQWPATLVQPVGSPLSLECTVEGTSNPNLYWYRQAAGRGLQLLFYSVGIGQISSEVPQNLSASRPQDRQFILSSKKLLLSDSGFYLCAWTGGSGPSTDTQYFGPGTRLTVL.

At least ten counts were recorded for this clonotype. The chain employs TRBV20-1 and TRBJ1-2; TRBD1 agrees at 9 bases. The CDR3 runs to 14 residues. Germline V gene lookup returns CDR1 DFQATT and CDR2 SNEGSKA (reference sequence). V shed 0 bases, J shed 8 bases, and the junction held 7 bases outside the gene matches. The CDR3 sequence is CSARDTGQGKGYTF. DNA of the CDR3: TGCAGTGCTAGAGATACGGGACAGGGAAAGGGCTACACCTTC.

The chain recombines TRBV11-3 with TRBJ2-2; 8 bases fit TRBD2. This CDR3 comprises 18 residues. Per the germline V gene, CDR1 is SGHNT and CDR2 is YENEEA. The V gene end was trimmed by 1 base and the J gene end by 4 bases; junction bases not matched to a gene: 11. CDR3 nucleotides: TGTGCCAGCAGCTTAGGGGCCCCGGGACTAGGTCCCACCGGGGAGCTGTTTTTT. Its protein product is CASSLGAPGLGPTGELFF.

This clonotype has a count of ten or more. The CDR3 nucleotides are TGTGCCTGGAGTGGGGATGGACTAGCGGCTCTCCGGTCCCACGAGCAGTACTTC. Translating it yields CAWSGDGLAALRSHEQYF. The rearrangement links TRBV30 to TRBJ2-7; the match to TRBD2 covers 10 bases. This CDR3 has 18 amino acids. The germline V gene has CDR1 GTSNPN and CDR2 SVGIG (reference sequence). Trimming took 1 base from V and 5 from J; bases not matched to a gene: 17.

This clonotype was seen only a few times. The genes are TRBV7-9 and TRBJ2-1, with 13 bases matching TRBD2. Germline trimming cut 5 bases from V and 7 bases from J; bases unmatched to any gene: 8. CDR3 length equals 16 residues. Germline CDR1 reads SEHNR; CDR2 reads FQNEAQ (reference sequence). The CDR3 nucleotides are TGTGCCAGCAGCCCTACTAGCGGGAGGGCAGTGAATGAGCAGTTCTTC. It codes for CASSPTSGRAVNEQFF.

The genes are TRBV11-2 and TRBJ2-1; D is unclear. V was shortened by 3 bases and J by 4 bases, with 4 bases between the two germline ends. CDR3 length equals 12 residues. Germline values: CDR1 SGHAT, CDR2 FQNNGV. Written as DNA, the CDR3 is TGTGCCAGCAGCTTCATATACAATGAGCAGTTCTTC. This gives the protein CASSFIYNEQFF.

This clonotype has a handful of counts. The rearrangement uses TRBV28 and TRBJ2-7; TRBD2 is a possible D gene (6 bases). V dropped 7 bases and J dropped 0 bases, with 19 bases sitting between them. This CDR3 contains 16 residues. Germline lookup yields CDR1 MDHEN and CDR2 SYDVKM. The CDR3 spells CASTEAGLVGSYEQYF. DNA for the CDR3: TGTGCCAGCACCGAGGCGGGACTTGTTGGCTCCTACGAGCAGTACTTC.

At least ten counts were recorded for this clonotype. The CDR3 DNA reads as TGTGCCTGGAGTAGGCAGAGCAATGAAAAACTGTTTTTT. It yields the protein CAWSRQSNEKLFF. The chain recombines TRBV30 with TRBJ1-4; the D is unclear. The CDR3 spans 13 residues. Germline loops: CDR1 GTSNPN, CDR2 SVGIG (reference sequence). V shed 2 bases and J shed 5 bases, with 9 bases lying between them.

This clonotype was seen a handful of times. Given a much more abundant clone one base away, this may be a read error. The chain couples TRBV28 to TRBJ2-7, with TRBD1 identical over 7 bases. The CDR3 loop spans 14 amino acids. Germline-derived CDR1 and CDR2 are MDHEN and SYDVKM. The V and J ends lost 6 bases and 0 bases, in that order; junction bases with no gene match: 5. The CDR3 loop reads CASRGTAFSYEQYF. CDR3 bases: TGTGCCAGCAGGGGGACAGCGTTCTCCTACGAGCAGTACTTC.

At least ten counts were recorded for this clonotype. This sequence joins TRBV30 and TRBJ1-1, with D unresolved. From germline, CDR1 is GTSNPN and CDR2 SVGIG (reference sequence). Trimming took off 0 bases at V and 3 bases at J, with 8 bases between the two ends. CDR3 size: 13 residues. The CDR3 sequence: CAWSVERDTEAFF. The CDR3 DNA follows: TGTGCCTGGAGTGTCGAAAGGGACACTGAAGCTTTCTTT.

This clonotype was found many times. The chain combines TRBV13 with TRBJ2-7, with D possibly being TRBD2 (5 bases). V was clipped by 4 bases and J by 6 bases, with 16 bases between them. The germline CDR1 and CDR2 sequences are PRHDT and FYEKMQ (reference sequence). The CDR3 is 14 residues long. The CDR3 here is CASSSGGESGEQYF. CDR3 bases: TGTGCCAGCAGCTCGGGTGGTGAAAGCGGCGAGCAGTACTTC.